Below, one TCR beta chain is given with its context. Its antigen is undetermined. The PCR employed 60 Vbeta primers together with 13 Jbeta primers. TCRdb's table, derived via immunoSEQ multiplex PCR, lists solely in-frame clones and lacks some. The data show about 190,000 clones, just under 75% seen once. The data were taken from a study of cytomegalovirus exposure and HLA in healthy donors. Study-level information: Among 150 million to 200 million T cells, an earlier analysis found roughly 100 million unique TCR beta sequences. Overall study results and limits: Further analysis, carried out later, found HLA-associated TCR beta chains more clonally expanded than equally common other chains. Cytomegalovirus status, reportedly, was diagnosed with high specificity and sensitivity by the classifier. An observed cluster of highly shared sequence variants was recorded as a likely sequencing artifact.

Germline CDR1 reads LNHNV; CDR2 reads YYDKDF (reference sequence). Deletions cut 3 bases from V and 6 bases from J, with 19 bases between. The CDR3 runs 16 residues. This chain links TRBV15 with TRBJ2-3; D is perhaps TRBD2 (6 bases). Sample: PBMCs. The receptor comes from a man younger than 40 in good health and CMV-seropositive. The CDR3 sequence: CATSRGWDGGGDTQYF. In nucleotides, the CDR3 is TGTGCCACCAGCAGGGGGTGGGACGGGGGTGGGGATACGCAGTATTTT. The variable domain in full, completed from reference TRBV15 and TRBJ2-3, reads DAMVIQNPRYQVTQFGKPVTLSCSQTLNHNVMYWYQQKSSQAPKLLFHYYDKDFNNEADTPDNFQSRRPNTSFCFLDIRSPGLGDTAMYLCATSRGWDGGGDTQYFGPGTRLTVL.